This T cell receptor (beta chain) was identified during a study of response to subunit inactivated influenza vaccine. Germline values: CDR1 LGHDT, CDR2 YNNKEL (reference sequence). This CDR3 contains 17 residues. Trimming shortened V by 0 bases and J by 1 base, and 15 bases separated the two germline ends. TCRdb independently ran MiXCR on the RT-PCR reads; one entry per CDR3 protein. The sample carries more than 550,000 distinct CDR3 sequences, about 11% recorded once. The sequence was obtained from a man in his fifties or sixties who received an inactivated influenza vaccine. V gene TRBV3-1 combines with J gene TRBJ1-1; TRBD1 is a possible D gene (5 bases). The input for sequencing was PBMCs from blood, taken on the day of vaccination. The CDR3 loop reads CASSQEIGAGPNTEAFF. Written as DNA, the CDR3 is TGTGCCAGCAGCCAAGAGATCGGGGCAGGGCCGAACACTGAAGCTTTCTTT.